The table lists the clone carrying this T cell receptor beta chain with a few counts. Its cognate antigen is unknown. This specimen belongs to a study of cytomegalovirus exposure and HLA in healthy donors. Study-level results: Previous analysis showed most TCR beta V segments were productive about 90% or about 30% of the time. DRB1 showed the most TCR associations and HLA-C the fewest in a later analysis, as rates varied by HLA locus.

PCR employed 60 Vbeta and 13 Jbeta primers. Sequencing used immunoSEQ multiplex PCR; TCRdb keeps in-frame clones, though not all of them. The table has 110,000 to 150,000 clones, 73% seen once; the top ten hold around an eighth. This CDR3 contains 13 residues. Trimming removed 4 bases from V and 11 bases from J; junction bases left unmatched: 11. The V gene's germline CDR1 is SGHRS and CDR2 YFSETQ. This clonotype was obtained from a human donor in good health. Sequences were obtained from PBMCs. The chain recombines TRBV5-1 with TRBJ1-2, with 7 bases that match TRBD1. The CDR3 DNA follows: TGCGCCAGCAGCCAACCGGGACAGTTTTTTTACACCTTC. It yields the protein CASSQPGQFFYTF.